This T cell receptor beta chain was identified during a study of blood T cell repertoires in COVID-19 (dated by TCRdb to 2020 to 2021). Regarding the research as a whole: Samples from collaborators originated in the United States, Italy and Spain and spanned both the acute and convalescent phases of COVID-19. HLA class I and class II types, where available, came from metadata supplied by the sample provider rather than from assay-based typing. The sample metadata nearly always contained a de-identified subject ID, COVID-19 status, age in years and sex. A freely available public database, intended as a resource for researchers studying the immune response to SARS-CoV-2, is where the repertoires were released. The prospective study material was composed of cDNA or gDNA derived from T cells, B-cell-depleted T cells, or PBMCs. Samples were obtained from the ongoing ImmuneRACE study (first 160 participants) and from 1,254 subjects provided by 6 global collaborators. The dataset comprised deeply sampled blood TCRbeta repertoires from subjects exposed to, actively infected with, or recovered from COVID-19.

V loses 3 bases, J loses 4 bases, and the germline ends lie 9 bases apart. The cysteine opens and the phenylalanine closes a CDR3 of 13 amino acids. Here the CDR3 DNA is all that survives: 39 bases in frame from base 1. The germline V gene supplies CDR1 SGHTA and CDR2 FQGTGA. On the study overall, not on this receptor specifically: Clinical and demographic metadata were provided uncurated, with the amount varying by source and participant.

TCRbeta CDR3 regions were amplified from genomic DNA using the immunoSEQ Assay, a bias-controlled multiplex PCR. The authors' analysis ran thus. Within the assay, amplification of reference gene primers was used to estimate how many nucleated cells each sample contained. To quantify the absolute abundance of each unique TCRbeta CDR3 rearrangement, sequence reads were collapsed and filtered. For each sample, productive Simpson clonality was calculated as the square root of Simpson's diversity index across productive rearrangements. The table comes from immuneACCESS by way of TCRdb, which keeps in-frame sequences with V and J called. Part of the clones is missing from these tables; in studies checked, under half for an unresolved V gene and the rest for unknown reasons. The DNA was the basis for D and trimming; V, J and clone size are from that table. In this sample the table shows roughly 270,000 clones, almost 85% of which occur a single time. In total, the top ten clones hold roughly 4.6% of the sample.

The collaborating institutions used their own protocols to collect whole blood in K2EDTA tubes. For TCRbeta analysis, collaborator samples were shipped as frozen whole blood, as isolated PBMCs, or as DNA extracted from either sample type. As regards this clone: Its antigen target is currently unknown. Base qualities were left out, and no much larger clone turns up one base away.

Specimen: peripheral blood. The origin of this receptor is a man aged 50-60 years with active or convalescent COVID-19. The rearranged segments are TRBV7-3 and TRBJ2-5; perhaps TRBD2 is the D gene, with 5 bases matching. The CDR3 has the sequence CASSFGERETQYF. The nucleotide sequence is TGTGCCAGCAGCTTTGGGGAGCGAGAGACCCAGTACTTC.